These T cell receptor beta chains were read from a single sample in a study of CD8 T cells in ankylosing spondylitis. TCRdb recomputed calls from the 5' RACE reads with MiXCR, one row per CDR3 protein. The profile shows under 400,000 distinct CDR3 sequences, roughly 10% of them singletons. Sequencing input: blood, either unsorted or a sorted T cell fraction (not recorded which). All receptors come from a female donor with ankylosing spondylitis or in good health (not recorded which). CDR3s include the opening cysteine and the closing phenylalanine or tryptophan. D genes are given only for firm matches. Clone size, where shown, is once, few, many, or a class for clones that have expanded.

>TRBJ2-3|15|TRBV29-1|.|.
TGCAGCGTCCTGTACAGGTCGACTAGCACAGATACGCAGTATTTT
CSVLYRSTSTDTQYF
>TRBJ1-5|13|TRBV19|many|.
TGTGCCAGTATGAGGCAGAACAATCAGCCCCAGCATTTT
CASMRQNNQPQHF
>TRBJ2-7|15|TRBV28|many|.
TGTGCCAGCAGTTCAACAGGGTCGAGGGGACCAGAGCAGTACTTC
CASSSTGSRGPEQYF
>TRBJ2-5|16|TRBV7-3|.|.
TGTGCCAGCAGCCCGCCGCCGGACTACAGACAAGAGACCCAGTACTTC
CASSPPPDYRQETQYF
>TRBJ2-6|17|TRBV28|few|.
TGTGCCAGCAGTTTGAGGTTTGGGGGGACTGGGGCCAACGTCCTGACTTTC
CASSLRFGGTGANVLTF
>TRBJ1-2|12|TRBV5-1|many|.
TGCGCCAGCAGCTTGGGGGACCGGGGCTACACCTTC
CASSLGDRGYTF
>TRBJ1-2|13|TRBV2|few|TRBD1
TGTGCCAGCAGCGATGGGGACAGCAAGGGCTACACCTTC
CASSDGDSKGYTF
>TRBJ2-7|10|TRBV20-1|few|.
TGCAGTGCCAGTGATCACGAGCAGTACTTC
CSASDHEQYF
>TRBJ2-7|15|TRBV4-1|many|.
TGCGCCAGCAGCCAGACGGGGACAACTTCCTACGAGCAGTACTTC
CASSQTGTTSYEQYF
>TRBJ1-6|14|TRBV12-3/TRBV12-4|few|.
TGTGCCAGCAGTTTCCAGCCCGGGAGATCACCCCTCCACTTT
CASSFQPGRSPLHF
>TRBJ2-2|15|TRBV20-1|many|.
TGCAGTGCCAGAGGGCCGGACGCGAACACCGGGGAGCTGTTTTTT
CSARGPDANTGELFF
>TRBJ2-1|15|TRBV30|few|.
TGTGCCTGGAGTCCCCCGGGACTCCTCTCCAATGAGCAGTTCTTC
CAWSPPGLLSNEQFF
>TRBJ2-3|16|TRBV24-1|many|.
TGTGCCACCAGTGATTTGACGACGGAGGGATCAGATACGCAGTATTTT
CATSDLTTEGSDTQYF
>TRBJ2-1|13|TRBV2|.|.
TGTGCCAGCAGTGGCTCGATTGGCAATGAGCAGTTCTTC
CASSGSIGNEQFF
>TRBJ2-1|15|TRBV24-1|many|TRBD2
TGTGCCACCTTGGCATCTAGCGGGAGGAACAATGAGCAGTTCTTC
CATLASSGRNNEQFF
>TRBJ2-7|15|TRBV6-1|.|.
TGTGCCAGCTCATTCCAGGCAGGGCCCTCCTACGAGCAGTACTTC
CASSFQAGPSYEQYF
>TRBJ1-1|15|TRBV5-1|few|.
TGCGCCAGCAGCTTGGCCGCGGCCGTGGGCACTGAAGCTTTCTTT
CASSLAAAVGTEAFF
>TRBJ1-5|13|TRBV6-5|many|.
TGTGCCAGCAGTTACTCGGGGGATCAGCCCCAGCATTTT
CASSYSGDQPQHF
>TRBJ1-5|15|TRBV12-3/TRBV12-4|.|.
TGTGCCAGCAGTTCGGACGGGACGCTGAATCAGCCCCAGCATTTT
CASSSDGTLNQPQHF
>TRBJ1-1|17|TRBV12-3/TRBV12-4|.|.
TGTGCCAGCAGTTTTCAGGGATGGGTCAGTTTTATCACTCAAGCTTTCTTT
CASSFQGWVSFITQAFF
>TRBJ2-5|15|TRBV28|.|.
TGTGCCAGCACCCGACGGGACCGCCCGGGGGAGACCCAGTACTTC
CASTRRDRPGETQYF
>TRBJ1-2|17|TRBV7-2|.|TRBD1
TGTGCCAGCAGCTCATACCGAGGGGGCGCTTCCCTTTATGGCTACACCTTC
CASSSYRGGASLYGYTF
>TRBJ2-3|16|TRBV15|.|.
TGTGCCACCAGCAGAGATCGATTGGCAGGCCAAAATACGCAGTATTTT
CATSRDRLAGQNTQYF
>TRBJ2-3|17|TRBV20-1|few|TRBD2
TGCAGTGCTGTATTTGGCGGGCGGGGGGGCCCCACAGATACGCAGTATTTT
CSAVFGGRGGPTDTQYF
>TRBJ2-1|13|TRBV7-8|.|.
TGTGCCAGCTCCGGGCGTACAGGCAATGAGCAGTTCTTC
CASSGRTGNEQFF
>TRBJ1-2|14|TRBV5-1|many|TRBD1
TGCGCCAGCAGCCCCGGGACAGGGCCTTATGGCTACACCTTC
CASSPGTGPYGYTF
>TRBJ2-3|15|TRBV3-1|few|.
TGTGCCAGCAGCCAAGATGAGGGTCACACAGATACGCAGTATTTT
CASSQDEGHTDTQYF
>TRBJ2-7|15|TRBV7-2|.|.
TGTGCCAGCAGCCCCGACAGGTCCAGCTCCTACGAGCAGTACTTC
CASSPDRSSSYEQYF
>TRBJ2-7|16|TRBV7-6|few|TRBD2
TGTGCCAGCAGCTTAGAAGGGAGGGCTAGAGGATATGAGCAGTACTTC
CASSLEGRARGYEQYF
>TRBJ1-3|16|TRBV6-2/TRBV6-3|few|TRBD1
TGTGCCAGCAGTACCCACAGGGGCTTCTCTGGAAACACCATATATTTT
CASSTHRGFSGNTIYF
>TRBJ1-1|14|TRBV4-3|many|TRBD1
TGCGCCAGCAGCCAGATGACAGGGGAAACTGAAGCTTTCTTT
CASSQMTGETEAFF
>TRBJ2-7|14|TRBV27|many|TRBD1
TGTGCCAGCAGCCTCGGAACAGGGGGTAACGAGCAGTACTTC
CASSLGTGGNEQYF
>TRBJ2-2|15|TRBV10-3|many|.
TGTGCCATCAGTGAGAGGCATACGAACACCGGGGAGCTGTTTTTT
CAISERHTNTGELFF
>TRBJ2-6|19|TRBV20-1|many|TRBD1
TGCAGTGCTAGAAATTTAAGGGACAGATCCTCCTCTGGGGCCAACGTCCTGACTTTC
CSARNLRDRSSSGANVLTF
>TRBJ2-3|16|TRBV20-1|many|TRBD2
TGCAGTGCTAGAGCCTTACTAGCGGGAGTGACAGATACGCAGTATTTT
CSARALLAGVTDTQYF
>TRBJ2-2|13|TRBV20-1|many|.
TGCAGTGCGACCGGGGCGATGGGCGGGGAGCTGTTTTTT
CSATGAMGGELFF
>TRBJ2-1|16|TRBV12-3/TRBV12-4|many|.
TGTGCCAGCAGGACCCCGCAGGGTACGTCCTACAATGAGCAGTTCTTC
CASRTPQGTSYNEQFF
>TRBJ1-2|13|TRBV27|.|.
TGTGCCAGCAGTTTGAAGGGGCCGGGTGGCTACACCTTC
CASSLKGPGGYTF
>TRBJ1-1|11|TRBV20-1|many|.
TGCAGGGGGCGGGGGGACACTGAAGCTTTCTTT
CRGRGDTEAFF
>TRBJ1-5|14|TRBV5-5|many|TRBD1
TGTGCCAGCAGCGCCGGACAGGGGTATCAGCCCCAGCATTTT
CASSAGQGYQPQHF
>TRBJ1-5|15|TRBV7-2|many|.
TGTGCCAGCAGCTTACTCCTTTCGAGGGTTCAGCCCCAGCATTTT
CASSLLLSRVQPQHF